This paragraph reports one T cell receptor beta chain. Deletions cut 3 bases from V and 5 bases from J, with 17 bases between. The CDR3 covers 15 residues. Germline CDR1 is SGHRS and CDR2 is YFSETQ. Assay used: immunoSEQ multiplex PCR; TCRdb lists only in-frame clones, some missing. Of tens of thousands of clones listed, around 87% are singletons. This sample is part of a study of OX40 agonist ivuxolimab in advanced cancers. The sample consisted of CD4+ or CD8+ T cells sorted from blood, taken in a trial of the OX40 agonist ivuxolimab. This TCR came from an adult with an advanced solid tumor such as melanoma, head and neck, liver or kidney cancer. The chain links TRBV5-1 to TRBJ1-1, with TRBD1 as a possible D gene (6 bases). The CDR3 region is CASSSLTTGRTEAFF. In DNA, the CDR3 is TGCGCCAGCAGCTCACTCACCACAGGGAGGACTGAAGCTTTCTTT.